Reported below is one TCR beta chain. The antigen is not known. The CDR3 has 13 amino acids. V was shortened by 8 bases and J by 7 bases, with 12 bases between the two germline ends. This entry comes from a study of T cell responses to AZD1222 COVID-19 vaccine. The wider study: Pooled in the analysis were second doses at about 4 or about 12 weeks.

Study-level results: White British donors predominated, females outnumbered males, and clonal diversity was possibly underestimated.

The data were produced by immunoSEQ multiplex PCR, yet TCRdb's version contains in-frame clones alone and is incomplete. The table lists 55,000 to 65,000 clones, 85% of them singletons. The receptor was derived from an adult in good health. The chain couples TRBV12-3 or TRBV12-4 to TRBJ1-6; D unresolved. This material consisted of peripheral blood, taken on day 0 of AZD1222 vaccination. The CDR3 loop reads CASSTVRNSPLHF. CDR3 bases: TGTGCCAGCTCGACCGTACGAAATTCACCCCTCCACTTT.